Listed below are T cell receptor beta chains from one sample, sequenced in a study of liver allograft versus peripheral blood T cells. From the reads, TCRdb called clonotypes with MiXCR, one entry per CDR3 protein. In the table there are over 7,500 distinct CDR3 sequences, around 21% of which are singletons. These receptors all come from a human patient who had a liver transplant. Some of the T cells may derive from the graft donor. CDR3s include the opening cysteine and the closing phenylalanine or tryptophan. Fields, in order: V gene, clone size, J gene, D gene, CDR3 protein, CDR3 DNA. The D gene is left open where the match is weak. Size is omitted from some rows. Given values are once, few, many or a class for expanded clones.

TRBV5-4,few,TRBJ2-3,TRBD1,CASSLAQGASTDTQYF,TGTGCCAGCAGCTTGGCCCAGGGGGCGAGCACAGATACGCAGTATTTT
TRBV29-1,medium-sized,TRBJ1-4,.,CSVVTGTKLFF,TGCAGCGTTGTTACCGGGACGAAACTGTTTTTT
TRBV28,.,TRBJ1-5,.,CASSFRSNQPQHF,TGTGCCAGCAGTTTCAGAAGCAATCAGCCCCAGCATTTT
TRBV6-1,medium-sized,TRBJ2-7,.,CASSLVYEQYF,TGTGCCAGCAGCCTCGTCTACGAGCAGTACTTC
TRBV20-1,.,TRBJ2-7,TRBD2,CSAREGTRDEQYF,TGCAGTGCTAGAGAAGGGACTAGGGACGAGCAGTACTTC
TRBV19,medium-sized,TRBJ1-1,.,CASINTGLEAFF,TGTGCCAGTATCAATACGGGGCTTGAAGCTTTCTTT
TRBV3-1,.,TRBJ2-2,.,CASSPTTANTGELFF,TGTGCCAGCAGCCCCACGACAGCGAACACCGGGGAGCTGTTTTTT
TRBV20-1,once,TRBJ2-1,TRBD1,CSAHSGTGLNEQFF,TGCAGTGCGCACTCCGGGACAGGGTTGAATGAGCAGTTCTTC
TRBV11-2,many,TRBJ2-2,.,CASSLGARSGELFF,TGTGCCAGCAGCTTAGGAGCTAGGTCCGGGGAGCTGTTTTTT
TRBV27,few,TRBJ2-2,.,CASSPLLASTGELFF,TGTGCCAGCAGTCCCCTACTAGCTTCCACCGGGGAGCTGTTTTTT
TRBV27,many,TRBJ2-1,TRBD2,CASSLDGTNSYNEQFF,TGTGCCAGCAGTTTAGATGGGACTAACTCCTACAATGAGCAGTTCTTC
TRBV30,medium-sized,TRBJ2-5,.,CAWSVAGNQETQYF,TGTGCCTGGAGTGTAGCAGGGAACCAAGAGACCCAGTACTTC
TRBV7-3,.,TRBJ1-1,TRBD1,CASSPGQGEAFF,TGTGCCAGCAGCCCTGGACAGGGTGAAGCTTTCTTT
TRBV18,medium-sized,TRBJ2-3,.,CASSPVGQKADTQYF,TGTGCCAGCTCACCCGTGGGACAAAAGGCAGATACGCAGTATTTT
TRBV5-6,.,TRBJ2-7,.,CASSLVGFEQYF,TGTGCCAGCAGCTTGGTAGGGTTCGAGCAGTACTTC
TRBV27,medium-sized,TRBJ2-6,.,CASSFTSGANVLTF,TGTGCCAGCAGCTTCACCTCTGGGGCCAACGTCCTGACTTTC
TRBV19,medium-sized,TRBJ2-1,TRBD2,CASGLVGGGHNEQFF,TGTGCCAGTGGGCTGGTCGGGGGGGGACACAATGAGCAGTTCTTC
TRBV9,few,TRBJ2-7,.,CASSVDAANEQYF,TGTGCCAGCAGCGTAGACGCTGCGAACGAGCAGTACTTC
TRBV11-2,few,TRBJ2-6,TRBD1,CASSLSTGESGANVLTF,TGTGCCAGCAGCTTGTCCACAGGGGAATCTGGGGCCAACGTCCTGACTTTC
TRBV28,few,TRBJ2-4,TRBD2,CASSLSHSGSLQYF,TGTGCCAGCAGTTTATCCCATAGCGGGAGCCTTCAGTACTTC
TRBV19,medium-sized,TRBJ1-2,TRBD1,CASSIAPGQGRFFRYGYTF,TGTGCCAGTAGTATAGCACCGGGACAGGGGCGATTTTTCCGCTATGGCTACACCTTC
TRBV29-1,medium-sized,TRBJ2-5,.,CSLRQGQETQYF,TGCAGCTTAAGGCAGGGGCAAGAGACCCAGTACTTC
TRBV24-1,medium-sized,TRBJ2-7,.,CATSDGGANDEQYF,TGTGCCACCAGTGATGGAGGTGCAAACGACGAGCAGTACTTC
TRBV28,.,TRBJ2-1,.,CASKVSYNEQFF,TGTGCCAGCAAGGTCTCCTACAATGAGCAGTTCTTC
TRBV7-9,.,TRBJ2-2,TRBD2,CASSLGLAGPPGTGELFF,TGTGCCAGCAGCTTAGGACTAGCGGGGCCCCCGGGCACCGGGGAGCTGTTTTTT
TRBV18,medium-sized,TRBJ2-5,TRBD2,CASSRTSGIQETQYF,TGTGCCAGCTCACGGACTAGCGGCATCCAAGAGACCCAGTACTTC
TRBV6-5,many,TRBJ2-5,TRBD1,CASRGDRGEWETQYF,TGTGCCAGCAGAGGGGACAGGGGTGAATGGGAGACCCAGTACTTC
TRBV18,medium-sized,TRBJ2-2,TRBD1,CASSRDRANTGELFF,TGTGCCAGCTCAAGGGACAGGGCGAACACCGGGGAGCTGTTTTTT
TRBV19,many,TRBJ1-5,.,CASSIRAGAGNQPQHF,TGTGCCAGTAGTATCAGAGCAGGGGCTGGCAATCAGCCCCAGCATTTT
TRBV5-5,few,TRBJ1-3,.,CASSLWQAGNTIYF,TGTGCCAGCAGCTTGTGGCAGGCTGGAAACACCATATATTTT
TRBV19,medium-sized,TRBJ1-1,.,CASSRGDHTEAFF,TGTGCCAGTAGTAGGGGGGACCACACTGAAGCTTTCTTT
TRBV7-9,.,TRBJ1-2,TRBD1,CASSQGLRGRFYGYTF,TGTGCCAGCAGCCAGGGTCTCAGGGGGCGCTTCTATGGCTACACCTTC
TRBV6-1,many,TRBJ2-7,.,CASSEGMDESYEQYF,TGTGCCAGCAGTGAAGGGATGGACGAATCCTACGAGCAGTACTTC
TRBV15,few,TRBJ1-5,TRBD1,CATSRDPTGGNQPQHF,TGTGCCACCAGCAGAGACCCGACAGGGGGCAATCAGCCCCAGCATTTT
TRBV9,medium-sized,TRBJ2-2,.,CASSSRTVNTGELFF,TGTGCCAGCAGCTCTAGGACGGTGAACACCGGGGAGCTGTTTTTT
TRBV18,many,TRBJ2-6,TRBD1,CASSRYLAGTGSEGANVLTF,TGTGCCAGCTCACGGTACCTGGCCGGGACAGGGTCGGAAGGGGCCAACGTCCTGACTTTC
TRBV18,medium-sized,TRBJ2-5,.,CATIHGWEETQYF,TGTGCCACTATCCACGGGTGGGAAGAGACCCAGTACTTC
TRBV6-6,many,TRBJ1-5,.,CASSYSGIYSNQPQHF,TGTGCCAGCAGTTACTCAGGGATCTATAGCAATCAGCCCCAGCATTTT
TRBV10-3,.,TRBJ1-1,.,CAISESDRAFF,TGTGCCATCAGTGAGTCGGACAGAGCTTTCTTT
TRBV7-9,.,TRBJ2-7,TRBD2,CASSLLADFYEQYF,TGTGCCAGCAGCTTACTAGCGGACTTTTACGAGCAGTACTTC
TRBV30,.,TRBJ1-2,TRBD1,CAWSATMGTGRDGYTF,TGTGCCTGGAGTGCCACTATGGGGACAGGGAGGGATGGCTACACCTTC
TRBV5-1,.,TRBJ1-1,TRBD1,CASSYSGGGNTEAFF,TGCGCCAGCAGCTACTCAGGGGGGGGGAACACTGAAGCTTTCTTT
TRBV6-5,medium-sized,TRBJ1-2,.,CASSYKAGSYGYTF,TGTGCCAGCAGTTACAAGGCCGGAAGCTATGGCTACACCTTC
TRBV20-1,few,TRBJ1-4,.,CSARDPVGRGEKLFF,TGCAGTGCTAGAGATCCCGTCGGACGGGGTGAAAAACTGTTTTTT
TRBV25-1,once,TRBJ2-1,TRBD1,CASSVKEGGYEQFF,TGTGCCAGCAGTGTGAAGGAAGGGGGCTATGAGCAGTTCTTC
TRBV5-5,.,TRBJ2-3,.,CASLGTGFGTDTQYF,TGTGCCAGCCTAGGGACTGGGTTCGGCACAGATACGCAGTATTTT
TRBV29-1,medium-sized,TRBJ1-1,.,CSVSWMNTEAFF,TGCAGCGTTTCTTGGATGAACACTGAAGCTTTCTTT
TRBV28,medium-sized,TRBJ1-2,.,CASSLSEFPPRGYTF,TGTGCCAGCAGTTTATCGGAGTTCCCTCCGAGAGGCTACACCTTC
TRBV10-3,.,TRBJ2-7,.,CAISEDRIYEQYF,TGTGCCATCAGTGAGGACAGGATCTACGAGCAGTACTTC
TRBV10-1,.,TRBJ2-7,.,CASSEEGLPSYEQYF,TGCGCCAGCAGTGAGGAAGGACTACCCTCCTACGAGCAGTACTTC
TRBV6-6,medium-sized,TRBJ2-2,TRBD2,CASSAFSGRGGGELFF,TGTGCCAGCAGTGCCTTTAGCGGGAGAGGTGGCGGGGAGCTGTTTTTT
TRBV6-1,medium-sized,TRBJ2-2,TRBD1,CASSPRWDSPGELFF,TGTGCCAGCAGTCCTAGGTGGGACAGCCCCGGGGAGCTGTTTTTT
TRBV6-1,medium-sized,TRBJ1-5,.,CASTGTLSQGPSNQPQHF,TGTGCCAGCACTGGGACTCTCTCACAGGGTCCGAGCAATCAGCCCCAGCATTTT
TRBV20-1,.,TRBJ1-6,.,CSSLSTNSPLHF,TGCAGTTCCCTTAGCACGAATTCACCCCTCCACTTT
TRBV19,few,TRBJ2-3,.,CASSNRRDGHFAASTDTQYF,TGTGCCAGTAGTAACCGACGAGACGGCCACTTTGCCGCTAGCACAGATACGCAGTATTTT
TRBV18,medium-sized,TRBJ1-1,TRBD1,CASSPMTGQNTEAFF,TGTGCCAGCTCACCCATGACAGGGCAGAACACTGAAGCTTTCTTT
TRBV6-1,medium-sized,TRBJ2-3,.,CASSPGEVTQYF,TGTGCCAGCAGCCCCGGAGAGGTTACGCAGTATTTT